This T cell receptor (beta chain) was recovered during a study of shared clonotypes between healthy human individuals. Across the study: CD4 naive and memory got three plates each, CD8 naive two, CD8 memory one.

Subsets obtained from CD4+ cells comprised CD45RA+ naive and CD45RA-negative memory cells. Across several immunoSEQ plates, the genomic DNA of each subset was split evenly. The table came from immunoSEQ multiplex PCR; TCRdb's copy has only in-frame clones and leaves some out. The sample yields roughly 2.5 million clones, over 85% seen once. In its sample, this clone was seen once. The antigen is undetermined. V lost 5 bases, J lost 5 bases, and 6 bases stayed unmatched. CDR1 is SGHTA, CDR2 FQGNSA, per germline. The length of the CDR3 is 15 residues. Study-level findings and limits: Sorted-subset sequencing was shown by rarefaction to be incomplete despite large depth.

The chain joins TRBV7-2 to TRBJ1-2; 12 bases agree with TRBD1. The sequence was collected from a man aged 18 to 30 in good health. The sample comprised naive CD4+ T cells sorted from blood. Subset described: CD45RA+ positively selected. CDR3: CASSGGQGAGYGYTF. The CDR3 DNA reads TGTGCCAGCAGCGGGGGACAGGGGGCGGGTTATGGCTACACCTTC.